The clone carrying this T cell receptor (beta chain) was seen a few times. What it recognizes is unknown. V was clipped by 3 bases and J by 8 bases; unmatched bases: 13. Germline V gene data show CDR1 as MNHEY and CDR2 as SMNVEV (reference sequence). The length of the CDR3 is 17 residues. These data belong to a study of T-cell reconstitution after alpha-beta-depleted transplantation in children. Using unique molecular identifiers, the investigators prepared the TCRbeta library. TCRdb redid the calling of the PCR reads with MiXCR, one entry per CDR3 protein. The sample has about 830,000 distinct CDR3 sequences, roughly 15% seen once. Study observations and caveats: The high TCRbeta diversity at day 60 in some patients came from surviving recipient T cells and thymic progenitors. Among T cells one year after transplant, newly produced cells accounted for most counts and diversity. In patients about two months after transplant, alpha-beta T cells reportedly arose from several hundred expanded graft clones.

The input for sequencing was PBMCs, mostly from graft donor cells, taken 360 days after TCRalphabeta/CD19-depleted stem cell transplant. The sequence was collected from a male patient between 5 and 17 years old who had a stem cell transplant for acute lymphoblastic leukemia, so the T cells may come from the graft donor. V gene TRBV27 combines with J gene TRBJ1-2; 12 nucleotides line up with TRBD1. The CDR3 region is CASSFSYWGQGAEGYTF. Written as DNA, the CDR3 is TGTGCCAGCAGTTTCTCCTACTGGGGACAGGGGGCAGAGGGCTACACCTTC.